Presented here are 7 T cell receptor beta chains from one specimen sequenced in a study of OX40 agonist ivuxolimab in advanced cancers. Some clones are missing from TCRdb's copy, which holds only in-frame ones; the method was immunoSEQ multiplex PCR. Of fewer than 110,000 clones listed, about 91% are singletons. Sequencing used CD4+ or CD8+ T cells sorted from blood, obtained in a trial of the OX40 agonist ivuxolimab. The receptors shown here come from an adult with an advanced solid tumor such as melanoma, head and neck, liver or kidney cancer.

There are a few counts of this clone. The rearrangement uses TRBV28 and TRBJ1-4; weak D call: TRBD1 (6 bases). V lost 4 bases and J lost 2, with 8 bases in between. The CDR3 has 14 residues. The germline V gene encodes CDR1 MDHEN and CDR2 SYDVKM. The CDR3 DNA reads TGTGCCAGCAGTTATACAGGGACTAATGAAAAACTGTTTTTT. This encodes CASSYTGTNEKLFF.

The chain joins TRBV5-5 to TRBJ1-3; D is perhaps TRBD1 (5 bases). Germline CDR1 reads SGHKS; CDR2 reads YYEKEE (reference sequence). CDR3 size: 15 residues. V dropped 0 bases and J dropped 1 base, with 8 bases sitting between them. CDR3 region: CASSLVAGSGNTIYF. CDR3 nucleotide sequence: TGTGCCAGCAGCTTGGTGGCAGGGTCTGGAAACACCATATATTTT.

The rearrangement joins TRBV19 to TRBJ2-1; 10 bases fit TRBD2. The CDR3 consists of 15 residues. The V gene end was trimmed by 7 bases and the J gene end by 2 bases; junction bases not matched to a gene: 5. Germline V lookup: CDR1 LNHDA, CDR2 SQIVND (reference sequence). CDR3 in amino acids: CASTPTSGAYNEQFF. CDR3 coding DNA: TGTGCCAGTACCCCAACTAGCGGGGCCTACAATGAGCAGTTCTTC.

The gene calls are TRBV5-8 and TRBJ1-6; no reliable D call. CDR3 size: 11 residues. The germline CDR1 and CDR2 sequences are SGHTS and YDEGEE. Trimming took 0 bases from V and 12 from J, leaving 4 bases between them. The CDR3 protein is CASSLALPLHF. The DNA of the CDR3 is TGTGCCAGCAGCTTGGCCCTACCCCTCCACTTT.

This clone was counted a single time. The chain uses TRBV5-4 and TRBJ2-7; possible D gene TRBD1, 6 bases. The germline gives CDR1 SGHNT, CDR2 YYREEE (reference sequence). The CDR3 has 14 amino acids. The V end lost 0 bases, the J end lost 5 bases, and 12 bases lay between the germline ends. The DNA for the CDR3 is TGTGCCAGCAGCTTGGATCAGGGGTCCCACGAGCAGTACTTC. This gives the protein CASSLDQGSHEQYF.

In nucleotides, the CDR3 is TGTGCCAGCAGTCCCCTGGATGACAGGCTTAATGAAAAACTGTTTTTT. Protein: CASSPLDDRLNEKLFF. This chain joins TRBV28 and TRBJ1-4; D perhaps matches TRBD1 (6 bases). The CDR3 has 16 amino acids. Per germline, CDR1 MDHEN and CDR2 SYDVKM. V lost 5 bases and J lost 4, with 17 bases in between. The full variable domain, its missing parts supplied by reference TRBV28 and TRBJ1-4, is DVKVTQSSRYLVKRTGEKVFLECVQDMDHENMFWYRQDPGLGLRLIYFSYDVKMKEKGDIPEGYSVSREKKERFSLILESASTNQTSMYLCASSPLDDRLNEKLFFGSGTQLSVL.

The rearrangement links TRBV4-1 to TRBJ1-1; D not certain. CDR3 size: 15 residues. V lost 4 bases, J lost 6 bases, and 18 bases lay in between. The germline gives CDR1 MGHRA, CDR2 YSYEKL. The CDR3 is CASSRPNSRRAEAFF. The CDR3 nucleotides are TGCGCCAGCAGCCGGCCTAACAGCCGGCGGGCTGAAGCTTTCTTT.